This passage covers 22 T cell receptor beta chains from one sample sequenced in a study of T cell responses to AZD1222 COVID-19 vaccine. Generated by immunoSEQ multiplex PCR, the TCRdb table keeps only in-frame clones and is missing some. The table records about 140,000 clones, just over 90% of them present only once. The source was peripheral blood, collected on day 0 of AZD1222 vaccination. Receptor source: an adult in good health.

V gene TRBV4-3 combines with J gene TRBJ1-5; no firm D call. Germline CDR1 is LGHNA and CDR2 is YSLEER. This CDR3 is built from 13 residues. V was trimmed by 0 bases and J by 4 bases, leaving 4 bases between them. The CDR3 loop reads CASSQDENQPQHF. CDR3 nucleotides: TGCGCCAGCAGCCAAGATGAGAATCAGCCCCAGCATTTT.

This clone was observed a single time. The chain uses TRBV5-6 and TRBJ2-3, with 7 bases identical to TRBD1. The CDR3 covers 16 residues. Trimming cost V 0 bases and J 2 bases; bases outside gene matches: 6. Germline CDR1 reads SGHDT; CDR2 reads YYEEEE. The CDR3 DNA is TGTGCCAGCAGCTTGGTTGGGGACAGAATCACAGATACGCAGTATTTT. It yields the protein CASSLVGDRITDTQYF. The entire variable domain, with the rest obtained from reference TRBV5-6 and TRBJ2-3, is as follows: DAGVTQSPTHLIKTRGQQVTLRCSPKSGHDTVSWYQQALGQGPQFIFQYYEEEERQRGNFPDRFSGHQFPNYSSELNVNALLLGDSALYLCASSLVGDRITDTQYFGPGTRLTVL.

V gene TRBV18 combines with J gene TRBJ2-5; D gene unclear. Trimming took off 0 bases at V and 1 base at J, with 12 bases between the two ends. This CDR3 is 16 amino acids long. CDR1 and CDR2 (germline): KGHSH, LQKENI. The CDR3 region has the DNA TGTGCCAGCTCACCACCGACTGGGCACCTCCAAGAGACCCAGTACTTC. Amino acids: CASSPPTGHLQETQYF.

V and J are TRBV6-5 and TRBJ1-6; D call uncertain. CDR3 length: 14 residues. Germline CDR1 reads MNHEY; CDR2 reads SVGAGI. Trimming shortened V by 6 bases and J by 7 bases, and 13 bases separated the two germline ends. This CDR3 is CASRDQFQNSPLHF. The CDR3, as DNA: TGTGCCAGCAGGGACCAGTTCCAAAATTCACCCCTCCACTTT.

The genes are TRBV6-2 or TRBV6-3 and TRBJ2-1, with 13 bases identical to TRBD2. The trim removed 5 bases at V and 3 bases at J, leaving 1 base unmatched. CDR1 is MNHEY and CDR2 is SVGEGT in the germline V gene. The CDR3 consists of 15 residues. The DNA of the CDR3 is TGTGCCAGCAGTCGACTAGCGGGAGGCTACAATGAGCAGTTCTTC. The encoded protein is CASSRLAGGYNEQFF.

This clone has just a few counts. The rearrangement uses TRBV19 and TRBJ1-2; TRBD1 is a possible D gene (6 bases). The V end lost 5 bases, the J end lost 4 bases, and 11 bases lay between the germline ends. The CDR3 is made up of 13 amino acids. The germline V gene has CDR1 LNHDA and CDR2 SQIVND (reference sequence). The DNA of the CDR3 is TGTGCCAGTAGTCACGGACAGCCCTATGGCTACACCTTC. Its translation: CASSHGQPYGYTF.

The chain carries TRBV5-5 and TRBJ1-2; D is unclear. CDR3 length: 12 residues. Trimming took 4 bases from V and 5 from J, leaving 9 bases between them. CDR1 SGHKS and CDR2 YYEKEE come from the germline V gene (reference sequence). The CDR3 DNA sequence: TGTGCCAGCAGCCCCTATTCTTATGGCTACACCTTC. Its protein product is CASSPYSYGYTF.

The V call is TRBV6-1, the J call TRBJ1-1; 8 bases match TRBD1. CDR3 length equals 15 residues. Germline V CDR1 and CDR2: MNHNS, SASEGT. The J segment lost 0 bases and the V segment lost 2 bases, leaving 2 bases of the junction unmatched. The CDR3 loop is CASSEMDRVNTEAFF. The CDR3 DNA is TGTGCCAGCAGTGAAATGGACAGGGTGAACACTGAAGCTTTCTTT.

The chain is built from TRBV5-5 and TRBJ1-2; D remains ambiguous. V lost 4 bases to trimming and J lost 1 base, with 8 bases between them. The V gene's germline CDR1 is SGHKS and CDR2 YYEKEE (reference sequence). The CDR3 extends over 13 amino acids. The CDR3 spells CASSPGVNYGYTF. The CDR3 DNA reads TGTGCCAGCAGCCCGGGAGTTAACTATGGCTACACCTTC. Filled out from reference TRBV5-5 and TRBJ1-2, the complete variable domain reads DAGVTQSPTHLIKTRGQQVTLRCSPISGHKSVSWYQQVLGQGPQFIFQYYEKEERGRGNFPDRFSARQFPNYSSELNVNALLLGDSALYLCASSPGVNYGYTFGSGTRLTVV.

The chain couples TRBV2 to TRBJ2-7, with TRBD2 matching 8 bases. The CDR3 totals 13 residues. V dropped 7 bases and J dropped 2; count of bases not matched to a gene: 4. Germline CDR1 is SNHLY and CDR2 is FYNNEI. The CDR3 here is CASTRTSPYEQYF. CDR3 coding DNA: TGTGCCAGCACCAGGACTAGCCCCTACGAGCAGTACTTC.

The V and J genes are TRBV7-3 and TRBJ2-2; D is undetermined. The germline V gene has CDR1 SGHTA and CDR2 FQGTGA. The CDR3 contains 15 residues. V was trimmed by 5 bases and J by 5 bases, leaving 15 bases between them. CDR3: CASSQKRLGTGELFF. The CDR3 coding sequence is TGTGCCAGCAGCCAAAAACGTCTTGGGACCGGGGAGCTGTTTTTT.

This clone was recorded only once. The gene calls are TRBV5-6 and TRBJ2-1, with a tentative D call TRBD2 (6 bases). The CDR3 contains 14 residues. The V gene lost 7 bases and the J gene lost 1 base, with 12 bases spanning the gap. Germline V gives CDR1 SGHDT, CDR2 YYEEEE. CDR3 amino acids: CASQARGSYNEQFF. The CDR3 nucleotides are TGTGCCAGCCAGGCGCGGGGTTCCTACAATGAGCAGTTCTTC.

V and J are TRBV7-2 and TRBJ2-7, with D possibly being TRBD1 (5 bases). Between the trimmed V and J ends, which lost 3 bases and 3 bases, there was a span of 9 bases. The length of the CDR3 is 13 residues. In germline, CDR1 is SGHTA, CDR2 FQGNSA. For the CDR3, the DNA is TGTGCCAGCAGCTTTGGGGCCATCTACGAGCAGTACTTC. This sequence encodes CASSFGAIYEQYF.

The CDR3: CASQLGLGRPNEKLFF. The CDR3 DNA reads as TGTGCCAGCCAACTGGGGTTGGGACGGCCTAATGAAAAACTGTTTTTT. The V call is TRBV19, the J call TRBJ1-4, with D maybe TRBD1 (5 bases). Germline V lookup: CDR1 LNHDA, CDR2 SQIVND (reference sequence). This CDR3 is built from 16 residues. The V gene lost 9 bases and the J gene lost 3 bases, with 20 bases spanning the gap. The variable domain in full, completed from reference TRBV19 and TRBJ1-4, reads DGGITQSPKYLFRKEGQNVTLSCEQNLNHDAMYWYRQDPGQGLRLIYYSQIVNDFQKGDIAEGYSVSREKKESFPLTVTSAQKNPTAFYLCASQLGLGRPNEKLFFGSGTQLSVL.

The chain couples TRBV7-2 to TRBJ1-5; D is uncertain. V lost 1 base and J lost 2, with 12 bases in between. Germline assignment: CDR1 SGHTA and CDR2 FQGNSA. The CDR3 covers 16 residues. CDR3 sequence (DNA): TGTGCCAGCAGCTTAGTTGGCAGCTTTGGCAATCAGCCCCAGCATTTT. It is translated as CASSLVGSFGNQPQHF.

The chain couples TRBV12-3 or TRBV12-4 to TRBJ1-2; TRBD1 aligns across 7 bases. The CDR3 runs 13 residues. Germline trimming cut 6 bases from V and 4 bases from J; bases unmatched to any gene: 5. Here the CDR3 reads CASSQTGTYGYTF. The DNA for the CDR3 is TGTGCCAGCAGCCAGACAGGGACCTATGGCTACACCTTC.

V usage is TRBV7-9 and J usage is TRBJ2-7, with D perhaps being TRBD1 or TRBD2 (6 bases each). Per germline, CDR1 SEHNR and CDR2 FQNEAQ (reference sequence). The CDR3 has 16 residues. Trimming cost V 5 bases and J 2 bases, with 19 bases left between them. This CDR3 is CASSRNGGLSTYEQYF. CDR3 bases: TGTGCCAGCAGCCGAAACGGGGGCCTCTCAACCTACGAGCAGTACTTC.

The CDR3 region is CSARWRSEAFF. CDR3 nucleotide sequence: TGCAGTGCTAGATGGCGGTCTGAAGCTTTCTTT. The chain has TRBV20-1 and TRBJ1-1; D is unresolved. Germline-derived CDR1 and CDR2 are DFQATT and SNEGSKA (reference sequence). V shed 2 bases and J shed 6 bases, with 7 bases lying between them. The CDR3 extends over 11 amino acids.

This chain links TRBV19 with TRBJ2-3; 7 bases are a match to TRBD2. Germline trimming cut 4 bases from V and 3 bases from J; bases unmatched to any gene: 10. Germline V gives CDR1 LNHDA, CDR2 SQIVND (reference sequence). This CDR3 spans 16 amino acids. The CDR3 DNA reads as TGTGCCAGTAGTACCCTGGCGGGGCGGGGGACAGATACGCAGTATTTT. It is translated as CASSTLAGRGTDTQYF.

The chain uses TRBV7-2 and TRBJ1-4; D is perhaps TRBD1 (6 bases). The CDR3 contains 15 residues. V shed 1 base and J shed 3 bases, with 9 bases lying between them. Germline V CDR1 and CDR2: SGHTA, FQGNSA. The CDR3 here is CASSLGGQANEKLFF. CDR3 nucleotides: TGTGCCAGCAGCTTAGGGGGGCAGGCTAATGAAAAACTGTTTTTT.

This clone has more than one count but fewer than ten. The V call is TRBV14, the J call TRBJ2-7, with 7 nucleotides matching TRBD1. The V segment lost 4 bases and the J segment 4 bases; nucleotides outside the gene matches: 7. CDR3 length equals 14 residues. CDR1 and CDR2 from the germline V gene are SGHDN and FVKESK. The CDR3 loop reads CASSPPGQLYEQYF. CDR3 nucleotide sequence: TGTGCCAGCAGCCCGCCGGGACAGCTTTACGAGCAGTACTTC.

This chain connects TRBV7-2 to TRBJ1-5; the D is unclear. This CDR3 comprises 12 residues. The germline V gene has CDR1 SGHTA and CDR2 FQGNSA. V lost 3 bases to trimming and J lost 4 bases, with 4 bases between them. The CDR3 protein is CASSLMNQPQHF. The CDR3 DNA reads as TGTGCCAGCAGCTTGATGAATCAGCCCCAGCATTTT.